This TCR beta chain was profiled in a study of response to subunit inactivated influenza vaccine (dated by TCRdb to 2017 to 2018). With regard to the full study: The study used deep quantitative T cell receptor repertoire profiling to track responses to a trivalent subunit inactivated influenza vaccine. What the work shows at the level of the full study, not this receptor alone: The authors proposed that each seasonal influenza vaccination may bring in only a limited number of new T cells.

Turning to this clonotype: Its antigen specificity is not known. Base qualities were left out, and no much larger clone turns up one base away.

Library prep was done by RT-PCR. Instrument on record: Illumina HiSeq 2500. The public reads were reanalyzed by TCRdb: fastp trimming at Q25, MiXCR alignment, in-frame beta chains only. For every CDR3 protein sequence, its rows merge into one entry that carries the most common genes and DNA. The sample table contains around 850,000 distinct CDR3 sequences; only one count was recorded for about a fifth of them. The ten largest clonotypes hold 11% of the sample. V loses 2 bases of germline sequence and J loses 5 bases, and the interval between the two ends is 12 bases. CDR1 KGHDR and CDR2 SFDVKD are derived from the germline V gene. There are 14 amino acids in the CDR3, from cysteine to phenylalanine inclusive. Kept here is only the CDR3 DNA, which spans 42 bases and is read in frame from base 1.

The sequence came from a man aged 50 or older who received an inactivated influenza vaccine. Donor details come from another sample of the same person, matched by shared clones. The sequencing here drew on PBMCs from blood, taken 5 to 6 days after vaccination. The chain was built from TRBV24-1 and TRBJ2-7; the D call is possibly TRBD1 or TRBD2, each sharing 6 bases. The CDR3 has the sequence CATSDWGARDEQYF. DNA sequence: TGTGCCACCAGTGATTGGGGGGCAAGGGACGAGCAGTACTTC.